Only a few counts were recorded for the clone carrying this TCR beta chain. V was cut by 0 bases and J by 5 bases, with 7 bases left in between. This CDR3 is built from 13 residues. CDR1 is GTSNPN and CDR2 is SVGIG in the germline V gene (reference sequence). The sample comes from a study of shared clonotypes between healthy human individuals. TCRdb's table, derived via immunoSEQ multiplex PCR, lists solely in-frame clones and lacks some. Of 2 million to 2.5 million clones listed, around 93% are singletons. This chain joins TRBV30 and TRBJ2-2; tentatively, D is TRBD1 (5 bases). This clonotype was sampled from a man aged 18 to 30 in good health. Some clones in this sample may be carry-over from other donors' samples. Sequenced sample: naive CD4+ T cells from PBMCs. Subset here: CD45RA+ positively selected. The CDR3 here is CAWSVRQTGELFF. Written as DNA, the CDR3 is TGTGCCTGGAGTGTACGACAGACCGGGGAGCTGTTTTTT.